This T cell receptor (beta chain) comes out of a study of beta chain features in type 1 diabetes. In the case of this clone: Its specificity is not known.

Markers CD45RO/CCR7/CD25/CD127/CD95/CD27 served to sort CD4+ naive, central memory, regulatory and stem cell-like memory cells. Each sorted population was over 95% pure. This CDR3 has 14 amino acids. Trimming removed 6 bases at V and 3 bases at J, with 12 bases between. CDR1 and CDR2 (germline): LNHDA, SQIVND (reference sequence). Study results and caveats: VDJ junctions in type 1 diabetes patients carried more deletions and fewer insertions.

The sequenced template was cDNA made from the entire isolated RNA. Reads from naive, central memory and regulatory T cell samples averaged around 3.5 million. Assay: immunoSEQ multiplex PCR; the TCRdb copy retains only in-frame clones and omits some. The sample records nearly 250,000 clones, 13% to 15% being singletons. This TCR came from a woman in her thirties or forties in good health. This chain connects TRBV19 to TRBJ1-5; D remains ambiguous. The sequenced sample was naive CD4+ T cells from blood. Here the CDR3 DNA reads TGTGCCAGTAGGCCCGCGGCCCCCAATCAGCCCCAGCATTTT. Its translation is CASRPAAPNQPQHF.